Below are 27 T cell receptor beta chains sequenced from a single sample in a study of T cells after yellow fever vaccination. TCRdb reprocessed the 5' RACE reads via MiXCR and lists one record per CDR3 protein. The sample lists about 580,000 distinct CDR3 sequences, around 17% occurring once. The sample was PBMCs, taken 5 to 6 days after the first yellow fever vaccination. The receptors here all came from a young man who received the YFV17D yellow fever vaccine.

This rearrangement joins TRBV7-2 to TRBJ2-3, with 7 positions matching TRBD2. Unmatched junction bases numbered 10, after V lost 0 bases and J lost 7 bases. Germline V gives CDR1 SGHTA, CDR2 FQGNSA. The CDR3 is 16 residues long. CDR3 DNA: TGTGCCAGCAGCTTAGCGGGCGGGGGTGTCTGGTATACGCAGTATTTT. It translates to CASSLAGGGVWYTQYF. The variable domain in full, completed from reference TRBV7-2 and TRBJ2-3, reads GAGVSQSPSNKVTEKGKDVELRCDPISGHTALYWYRQSLGQGLEFLIYFQGNSAPDKSGLPSDRFSAERTGGSVSTLTIQRTQQEDSAVYLCASSLAGGGVWYTQYFGPGTRLTVL.

This clonotype was detected only a few times. The chain has TRBV12-3 or TRBV12-4 and TRBJ2-7; a weak D match, TRBD1 (5 bases). Trimming left V 10 bases short and J 2 bases short, with 9 bases between. The CDR3 runs 11 residues. The CDR3 loop is CAIQGTYEQYF. CDR3 in DNA: TGTGCCATCCAGGGTACCTACGAGCAGTACTTC.

This chain uses TRBV4-1 with TRBJ1-3, with D tentatively TRBD1 (6 bases). Trimming removed 2 bases at V and 0 bases at J, with 8 bases between. Per germline, CDR1 MGHRA and CDR2 YSYEKL. The CDR3 has 15 amino acids. The CDR3 DNA follows: TGCGCCAGCAGCCAACAGGACAGCTCTGGAAACACCATATATTTT. Translating it yields CASSQQDSSGNTIYF.

The chain couples TRBV19 to TRBJ2-7; D gene unclear. The germline V and J ends were trimmed by 2 bases and 2 bases, with 10 bases remaining between them. This CDR3 contains 14 residues. Germline V CDR1 and CDR2: LNHDA, SQIVND (reference sequence). The CDR3 is CASSISGLTYEQYF. CDR3 nucleotide sequence: TGTGCCAGTAGTATATCAGGCCTCACCTACGAGCAGTACTTC.

This clonotype was seen ten or more times. The rearrangement joins TRBV5-1 to TRBJ1-6; D uncertain. The CDR3 is 14 residues long. Per germline, CDR1 SGHRS and CDR2 YFSETQ. V shed 1 base and J shed 6 bases, with 8 bases lying between them. The CDR3 bases are TGCGCCAGCAGCTTGCAACCCTCTAATTCACCCCTCCACTTT. Protein sequence: CASSLQPSNSPLHF.

In this sample, this clonotype turned up a few times. The rearrangement links TRBV5-1 to TRBJ2-5; D perhaps matches TRBD2 (7 bases). Trimming took 4 bases from V and 4 from J, leaving 17 bases between them. The germline V gene encodes CDR1 SGHRS and CDR2 YFSETQ. This CDR3 is built from 15 residues. CDR3 in DNA: TGCGCCAGCAGCCCCGCGTGGGGGGGCGCAGAGACCCAGTACTTC. It is translated as CASSPAWGGAETQYF.

This clonotype was counted at least ten times. The genes are TRBV5-1 and TRBJ2-3; D not resolved. This CDR3 has 15 residues. The germline V gene encodes CDR1 SGHRS and CDR2 YFSETQ. V was cut by 1 base and J by 0 bases, with 9 bases left in between. CDR3 in DNA: TGCGCCAGCAGCTTGTCCGGGCGGAGCACAGATACGCAGTATTTT. Protein product: CASSLSGRSTDTQYF.

The chain combines TRBV4-2 with TRBJ2-3; 7 positions agree with TRBD2. The ends lost 0 bases at V and 2 bases at J; junction bases unmatched: 5. This CDR3 comprises 16 residues. Germline CDR1 LGHNA, CDR2 YNFKEQ. DNA for the CDR3: TGTGCCAGCAGCCAAGATTTGCTAGCGGACACAGATACGCAGTATTTT. This gives the protein CASSQDLLADTDTQYF.

V is TRBV28 and J is TRBJ2-3; D is possibly TRBD1 (6 bases). The CDR3 covers 15 residues. Germline V lookup: CDR1 MDHEN, CDR2 SYDVKM. Trimming left V 10 bases short and J 4 bases short, with 21 bases between. This chain's CDR3 is CANSGRRGGADTQYF. CDR3 nucleotide sequence: TGTGCCAACTCGGGGCGCAGGGGCGGAGCAGATACGCAGTATTTT.

V and J are TRBV3-1 and TRBJ2-2, with D perhaps TRBD2 (6 bases). The germline V gene encodes CDR1 LGHDT and CDR2 YNNKEL (reference sequence). There are 17 residues in the CDR3. V lost 11 bases and J 5 bases, leaving 27 bases between the germline ends. In DNA, the CDR3 is TGTGCCTCCAGCCCCCCGGAGGGGCTCGTATCGACCGGGGAGCTGTTTTTT. Its protein product is CASSPPEGLVSTGELFF. Complete variable domain (other parts from reference TRBV3-1 and TRBJ2-2): DTAVSQTPKYLVTQMGNDKSIKCEQNLGHDTMYWYKQDSKKFLKIMFSYNNKELIINETVPNRFSPKSPDKAHLNLHINSLELGDSAVYFCASSPPEGLVSTGELFFGEGSRLTVL.

This clonotype was observed a handful of times. This chain connects TRBV29-1 to TRBJ1-5, with D uncertain. This CDR3 is 12 amino acids long. V was shortened by 4 bases and J by 7 bases, with 11 bases between the two germline ends. Germline lookup yields CDR1 SQVTM and CDR2 ANQGSEA. The CDR3 nucleotides are TGCAGCGTTGGGGAGGCCGGACAGCCCCAGCATTTT. The encoded protein is CSVGEAGQPQHF. Full variable domain (remainder filled in from reference TRBV29-1 and TRBJ1-5): SAVISQKPSRDICQRGTSLTIQCQVDSQVTMMFWYRQQPGQSLTLIATANQGSEATYESGFVIDKFPISRPNLTFSTLTVSNMSPEDSSIYLCSVGEAGQPQHFGDGTRLSIL.

This clonotype has more than one count but fewer than ten. The chain employs TRBV18 and TRBJ2-3, with 8 bases aligning to TRBD2. This CDR3 contains 17 residues. CDR1 is KGHSH, CDR2 LQKENI, per germline. The ends lost 2 bases at V and 5 bases at J; junction bases unmatched: 12. The CDR3 sequence is CASSPRPGGLKGDTQYF. CDR3 nucleotide sequence: TGTGCCAGCTCACCAAGACCGGGGGGGCTTAAAGGAGATACGCAGTATTTT.

This clonotype was counted between two and nine times. V is TRBV29-1 and J is TRBJ1-5; 8 bases map to TRBD1. Germline-derived CDR1 and CDR2 are SQVTM and ANQGSEA. The CDR3 has 13 residues. The V segment lost 5 bases and the J segment 5 bases; nucleotides outside the gene matches: 5. Here the CDR3 reads CSVRTGKDQPQHF. DNA for the CDR3: TGCAGCGTTAGGACAGGGAAGGATCAGCCCCAGCATTTT.

This sequence joins TRBV6-5 and TRBJ2-1; D assignment may be TRBD1 or TRBD2 (6 bases each). The CDR3 sequence is 17 residues long. V was shortened by 2 bases and J by 4 bases, with 18 bases between the two germline ends. Germline CDR1 and CDR2: MNHEY and SVGAGI. CDR3 nucleotide sequence: TGTGCCAGCAGTTACGGGACGGGGGCGTATTTGTACAATGAGCAGTTCTTC. Encoded protein: CASSYGTGAYLYNEQFF.

This clonotype was seen more than once but under ten times. This chain links TRBV6-2 or TRBV6-3 with TRBJ2-3; TRBD2 aligns across 11 bases. The ends lost 0 bases at V and 6 bases at J; junction bases unmatched: 5. CDR1 and CDR2 from the germline V gene are MNHEY and SVGEGT. This CDR3 comprises 16 residues. CDR3 in amino acids: CASSYSTSGAGDTQYF. As DNA, the CDR3 is TGTGCCAGCAGTTACTCGACTAGCGGGGCAGGGGATACGCAGTATTTT.

The rearrangement links TRBV12-3 or TRBV12-4 to TRBJ2-5; D gene ambiguous. V lost 2 bases, J lost 1 base, and 8 bases lay in between. The CDR3 consists of 14 residues. The CDR3 loop reads CASSLKVRQETQYF. CDR3 DNA: TGTGCCAGCAGTTTAAAAGTCCGCCAAGAGACCCAGTACTTC.

The chain couples TRBV5-1 to TRBJ2-5, with D perhaps given as TRBD1 or TRBD2 (6 bases each). Germline V gives CDR1 SGHRS, CDR2 YFSETQ. With 4 bases removed from V and 7 bases from J, the gap between germline ends came to 17 bases. The CDR3 runs 14 residues. CDR3 sequence reads: CASSNEGGTGTQYF. The CDR3 DNA sequence: TGCGCCAGCAGCAATGAGGGGGGTACTGGGACCCAGTACTTC.

A few counts support this clonotype. In DNA form, the CDR3 reads TGCGCCAGCAGCCAAAGTGGAGGTCTTCTAGCCAAAAACATTCAGTACTTC. Its translation: CASSQSGGLLAKNIQYF. The chain has TRBV4-1 and TRBJ2-4, with a weak D call TRBD2 (5 bases). Germline CDR1 and CDR2: MGHRA and YSYEKL. With 2 bases removed from V and 0 bases from J, the gap between germline ends came to 14 bases. The CDR3 length is 17 residues.

J is TRBJ2-5 and V is TRBV7-9; TRBD1 is a possible D gene (5 bases). The CDR3 is 15 residues long. Germline assignment: CDR1 SEHNR and CDR2 FQNEAQ (reference sequence). V was clipped by 5 bases and J by 1 base, with 14 bases between them. Here the CDR3 DNA reads TGTGCCAGCAGCCAGATTAGGACACTCCAAGAGACCCAGTACTTC. Protein product: CASSQIRTLQETQYF.

The chain links TRBV15 to TRBJ2-7, with D possibly matching TRBD1 (5 bases). CDR1 is LNHNV and CDR2 is YYDKDF in the germline V gene (reference sequence). V shed 0 bases and J shed 6 bases, with 15 bases lying between them. This CDR3 comprises 15 residues. In DNA, the CDR3 is TGTGCCACCAGCAGAGATCGGGCAGGGCCGGGCGAGCAGTACGTC. As protein: CATSRDRAGPGEQYV.

V is TRBV7-2 and J is TRBJ2-5; D may match TRBD1 or TRBD2 (6 bases each). V lost 8 bases and J 5 bases, leaving 12 bases between the germline ends. Germline-derived CDR1 and CDR2 are SGHTA and FQGNSA. This CDR3 is 12 amino acids long. Written as DNA, the CDR3 is TGTGCCAGCGGGGGGCCGGGGGAGACCCAGTACTTC. Encoded protein: CASGGPGETQYF.

This clonotype came up a few times. The gene calls are TRBV7-2 and TRBJ2-1; no firm D call. The CDR3 totals 15 residues. V lost 1 base and J 0 bases, leaving 7 bases between the germline ends. Germline CDR1 SGHTA, CDR2 FQGNSA. This CDR3 is CASSLEVFSYNEQFF. The CDR3 bases are TGTGCCAGCAGCTTAGAGGTTTTCTCCTACAATGAGCAGTTCTTC. Full variable domain (rest looked up from reference TRBV7-2 and TRBJ2-1): GAGVSQSPSNKVTEKGKDVELRCDPISGHTALYWYRQSLGQGLEFLIYFQGNSAPDKSGLPSDRFSAERTGGSVSTLTIQRTQQEDSAVYLCASSLEVFSYNEQFFGPGTRLTVL.

The chain is built from TRBV7-6 and TRBJ2-1; no firm D call. V lost 2 bases to trimming and J lost 5 bases, with 19 bases between them. CDR3 length: 17 residues. Per the germline V gene, CDR1 is SGHVS and CDR2 is FNYEAQ. CDR3 loop: CASSLTAGLAGDNEQFF. The CDR3 DNA follows: TGTGCCAGCAGCTTAACGGCTGGCCTCGCTGGCGACAATGAGCAGTTCTTC.

This clonotype was seen more than once but under ten times. This chain links TRBV11-1 with TRBJ1-2; 7 nucleotides line up with TRBD1. Per the germline V gene, CDR1 is SGHAT and CDR2 is FQDESV (reference sequence). Trimming removed 1 base from V and 0 bases from J; junction bases left unmatched: 14. The CDR3 loop spans 19 amino acids. The CDR3 coding sequence is TGTGCCAGCAGCTTAGTTCGTGGTGCCGGGACAGCTCCTAACTATGGCTACACCTTC. Its protein product is CASSLVRGAGTAPNYGYTF.

The rearrangement links TRBV5-6 to TRBJ1-1; D is unresolved. The ends were cut back, 6 bases at V and 4 bases at J, with 16 bases in the middle. Germline CDR1 is SGHDT and CDR2 is YYEEEE. The CDR3 runs 14 residues. The CDR3 spells CASTPLSAGTEAFF. The CDR3 region has the DNA TGTGCCAGCACACCCCTGAGTGCTGGCACTGAAGCTTTCTTT.

The V call is TRBV4-3, the J call TRBJ2-3, with unresolved D. The germline V gene has CDR1 LGHNA and CDR2 YSLEER. V shed 4 bases and J shed 2 bases, with 10 bases lying between them. CDR3 length equals 14 residues. In DNA form, the CDR3 reads TGCGCCAGCAGCCCTGGGTCCCACACAGATACGCAGTATTTT. This gives the protein CASSPGSHTDTQYF.

The V gene is TRBV10-3, the J gene TRBJ2-7; TRBD2 is a possible D gene (6 bases). The V and J ends lost 0 bases and 6 bases respectively, with 12 bases between them. CDR3 length: 14 residues. Germline assignment: CDR1 ENHRY and CDR2 SYGVKD. The CDR3 reads CAISESAGIREQYV. Here the CDR3 DNA reads TGTGCCATCAGTGAGTCGGCGGGGATTCGCGAGCAGTACGTC.